Listed below are T cell receptor beta chains from one sample, sequenced in a study of CD8 T cells in Susac syndrome. TCRdb itself ran the immunoSEQ multiplex PCR reads through MiXCR, one entry per CDR3 protein. Among fewer than 90,000 distinct CDR3 sequences listed, approximately 93% were seen once. Sequences were obtained from CD8+ T cells from PBMCs. These receptor sequences come from a human donor with Susac syndrome. Each CDR3 is given without its conserved first and last residue. Fields, in order: CDR3 length, V gene, J gene, CDR3 protein.

>13|TRBV15|TRBJ1-2
ATSREVRVLEGYT
>17|TRBV19|TRBJ1-1
ASPGQGTTEVRKEPEAF
>11|TRBV4-3|TRBJ2-2
ASSRLGTGELF
>14|TRBV14|TRBJ1-6
ASRAGDSSFNSPLH
>10|TRBV25-1|TRBJ1-2
ASSAGRGGYT
>12|TRBV20-1|TRBJ2-7
SAKTSGNFYEQY
>10|TRBV7-9|TRBJ1-1
ASSFGHLEAF
>13|TRBV11-2|TRBJ1-1
ASNNPGHLNTEAF
>17|TRBV20-1|TRBJ1-4
SASDTGTGGWGANEKLF
>13|TRBV6-1|TRBJ1-2
ASMARMPGDYGYT
>16|TRBV20-1|TRBJ2-3
SARVGGLGLAATDTQY
>14|TRBV7-2|TRBJ2-3
ASSLKWGLAGDTQY
>13|TRBV6-1|TRBJ2-1
ASSERGHSYNEQF
>12|TRBV12-3/TRBV12-4|TRBJ2-2
ASSRGQGNGELF
>12|TRBV29-1|TRBJ2-1
SVGQRGSGNEQF
>12|TRBV5-6|TRBJ1-1
ASSDDSQNTEAF
>10|TRBV6-2/TRBV6-3|TRBJ1-1
ASSYVTTEAF
>13|TRBV27|TRBJ2-1
ASSFRARLQAEQF
>11|TRBV28|TRBJ2-5
ASSFRGRRTQY
>16|TRBV4-1|TRBJ2-3
ASSHLRLAGLQGDTQY
>11|TRBV7-2|TRBJ2-7
ASSRPIPYEQY
>14|TRBV5-1|TRBJ1-6
ASSLAPSGGGSPLH
>11|TRBV19|TRBJ1-5
ASSMAGVQPQH
>13|TRBV20-1|TRBJ2-3
SASPGPESEDTQY
>14|TRBV18|TRBJ2-7
ASSPTSTSGPYEQY
>11|TRBV19|TRBJ1-1
ASSRDRNTEAF
>12|TRBV20-1|TRBJ1-3
SARDSQLGNTIY
>13|TRBV4-3|TRBJ1-5
ASSQETGGNQPQH
>15|TRBV5-1|TRBJ2-4
ASSALRDLVAKNIQY
>12|TRBV5-6|TRBJ1-2
ASSLGGDSYGYT
>12|TRBV6-2/TRBV6-3|TRBJ2-5
ASSDSAGGGSQY
>10|TRBV6-2/TRBV6-3|TRBJ2-7
ASSYSSPEQY
>15|TRBV9|TRBJ1-1
ASSASGTGVMNTEAF
>13|TRBV5-4|TRBJ2-2
ASSWGYADTGELF
>12|TRBV2|TRBJ2-2
ATLTGVYSGELF
>11|TRBV2|TRBJ1-1
AILPRGYTEAF
>13|TRBV7-7|TRBJ2-7
ASSSGLRASDEQY
>14|TRBV27|TRBJ2-2
ASSSSGQPNTGELF
>14|TRBV6-5|TRBJ2-5
ASSYLWAGSQETQY
>12|TRBV6-5|TRBJ2-7
ASRPDSSLFEQY
>12|TRBV7-9|TRBJ1-5
ASSLGPLNQPQH
>13|TRBV20-1|TRBJ1-4
SAGTGGTSNEKLF
>11|TRBV20-1|TRBJ2-7
SARTGGTYEQY
>11|TRBV5-1|TRBJ2-5
ASSLVPGETQY
>20|TRBV4-1|TRBJ1-5
ASSQDPPGPQPFEYSNQPQH
>17|TRBV9|TRBJ2-2
ASSVAHKGLAGDTGELF
>13|TRBV3-1|TRBJ2-7
ASSQTSGVRHEQY
>12|TRBV5-6|TRBJ1-1
ASLYGYMNTEAF
>12|TRBV28|TRBJ2-1
ASRVSGSGNEQF
>12|TRBV7-2|TRBJ2-2
ASSSLADTGELF
>14|TRBV7-8|TRBJ1-6
ASSSGHRTYNSPPH